Given below is one T cell receptor (beta chain) in context. What it recognizes is unknown. This sample is drawn from a study of response to subunit inactivated influenza vaccine. Findings and caveats of the study: Every seasonal influenza vaccination brings in few new T cells, the authors suggested.

Using its own MiXCR run on the RT-PCR reads, TCRdb lists one record per CDR3 protein. Of about 650,000 distinct CDR3 sequences listed, 13% to 15% are singletons. The sequences come from PBMCs from blood, collected 14 to 15 days before vaccination. The receptor was isolated from a man between 45 and 60 years old who received an inactivated influenza vaccine.

For the CDR3, the DNA is TGTGCCAGCAGCTTGACAGGGGTCCTTCCTAATTCACCCCTCCACTTT. Its protein is CASSLTGVLPNSPLHF. The rearrangement uses TRBV11-2 and TRBJ1-6; 8 bases are a match to TRBD1. The CDR3 spans 16 residues. After removal of 3 bases from V and 6 bases from J, the junction contained 7 bases not matched to a gene. The germline CDR1 and CDR2 sequences are SGHAT and FQNNGV.